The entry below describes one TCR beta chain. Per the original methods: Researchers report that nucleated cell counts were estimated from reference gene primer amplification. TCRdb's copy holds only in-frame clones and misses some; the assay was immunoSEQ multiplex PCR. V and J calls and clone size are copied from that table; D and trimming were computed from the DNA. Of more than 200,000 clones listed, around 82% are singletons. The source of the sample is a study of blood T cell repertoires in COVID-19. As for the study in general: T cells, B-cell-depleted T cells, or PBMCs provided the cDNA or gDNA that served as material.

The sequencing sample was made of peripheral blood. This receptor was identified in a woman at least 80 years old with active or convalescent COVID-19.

The CDR3 DNA follows: TGTGCCAGCACCCGGACAGGGGCTGAAAAACTGTTTTTT. Translation: CASTRTGAEKLFF. V gene TRBV6-5 combines with J gene TRBJ1-4; 9 bases are a match to TRBD1. The CDR3 is made up of 13 amino acids. Trimming removed 7 bases from V and 7 bases from J; junction bases left unmatched: 4. Germline V lookup: CDR1 MNHEY, CDR2 SVGAGI.